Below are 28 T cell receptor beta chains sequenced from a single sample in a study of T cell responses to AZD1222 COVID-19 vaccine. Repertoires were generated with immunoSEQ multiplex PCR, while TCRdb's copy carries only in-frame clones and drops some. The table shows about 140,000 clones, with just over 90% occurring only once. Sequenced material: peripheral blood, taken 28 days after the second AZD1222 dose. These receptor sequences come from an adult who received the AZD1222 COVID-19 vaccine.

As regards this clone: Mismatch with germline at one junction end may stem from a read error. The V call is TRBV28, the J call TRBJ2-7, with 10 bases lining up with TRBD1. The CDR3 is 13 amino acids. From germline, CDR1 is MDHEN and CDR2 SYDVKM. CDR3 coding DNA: TGTGCCAGCAGCACCCCGGGACAGGGGCCGTCCGGCTTC. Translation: CASSTPGQGPSGF.

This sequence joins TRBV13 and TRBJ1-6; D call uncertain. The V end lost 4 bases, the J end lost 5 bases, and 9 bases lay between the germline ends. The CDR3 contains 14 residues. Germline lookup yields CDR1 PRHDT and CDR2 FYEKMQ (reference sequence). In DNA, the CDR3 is TGTGCCAGCAGCTCGCTCCCAGATAATTCACCCCTCCACTTT. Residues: CASSSLPDNSPLHF. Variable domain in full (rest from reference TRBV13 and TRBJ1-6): AAGVIQSPRHLIKEKRETATLKCYPIPRHDTVYWYQQGPGQDPQFLISFYEKMQSDKGSIPDRFSAQQFSDYHSELNMSSLELGDSALYFCASSSLPDNSPLHFGNGTRLTVT.

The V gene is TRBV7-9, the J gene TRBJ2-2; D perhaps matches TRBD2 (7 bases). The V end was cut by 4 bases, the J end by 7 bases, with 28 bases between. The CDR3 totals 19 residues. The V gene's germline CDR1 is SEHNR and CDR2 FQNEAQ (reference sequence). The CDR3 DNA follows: TGTGCCAGCAGCTCGACTCTTCGGGGGGCCGAATTTAGTGGCGGGGAGCTGTTTTTT. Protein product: CASSSTLRGAEFSGGELFF.

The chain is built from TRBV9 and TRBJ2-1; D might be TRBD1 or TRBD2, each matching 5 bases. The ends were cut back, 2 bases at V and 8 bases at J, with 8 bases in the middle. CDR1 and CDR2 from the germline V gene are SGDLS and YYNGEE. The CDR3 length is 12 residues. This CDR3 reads CASSVLGDEQFF. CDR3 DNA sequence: TGTGCCAGCAGCGTTTTGGGGGATGAGCAGTTCTTC.

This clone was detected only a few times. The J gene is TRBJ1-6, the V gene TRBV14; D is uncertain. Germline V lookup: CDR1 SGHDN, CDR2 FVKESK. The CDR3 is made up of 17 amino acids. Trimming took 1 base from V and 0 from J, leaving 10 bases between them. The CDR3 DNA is TGTGCCAGCAGCCAAGTAGGCTTGCTCTCCTATAATTCACCCCTCCACTTT. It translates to CASSQVGLLSYNSPLHF.

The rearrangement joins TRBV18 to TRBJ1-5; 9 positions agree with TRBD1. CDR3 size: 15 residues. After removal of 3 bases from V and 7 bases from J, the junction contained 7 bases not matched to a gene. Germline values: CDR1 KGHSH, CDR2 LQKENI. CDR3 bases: TGTGCCAGCTCACCCACCGGGACAGGGAGCCAGCCCCAGCATTTT. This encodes CASSPTGTGSQPQHF.

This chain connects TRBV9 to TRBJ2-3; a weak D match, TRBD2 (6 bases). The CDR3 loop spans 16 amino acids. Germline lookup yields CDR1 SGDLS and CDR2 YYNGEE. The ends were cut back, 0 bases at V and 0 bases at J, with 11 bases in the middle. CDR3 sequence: CASSVGGRGSTDTQYF. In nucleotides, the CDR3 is TGTGCCAGCAGCGTAGGAGGGCGGGGCAGCACAGATACGCAGTATTTT.

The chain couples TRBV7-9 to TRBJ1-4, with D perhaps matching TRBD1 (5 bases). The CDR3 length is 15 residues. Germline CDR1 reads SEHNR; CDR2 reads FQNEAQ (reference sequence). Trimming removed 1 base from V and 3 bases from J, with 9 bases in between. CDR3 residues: CASSLDQGSNEKLFF. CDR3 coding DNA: TGTGCCAGCAGCTTAGATCAGGGTTCTAATGAAAAACTGTTTTTT.

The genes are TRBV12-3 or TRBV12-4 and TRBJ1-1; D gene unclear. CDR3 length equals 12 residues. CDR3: CVSRTRTTEAFF. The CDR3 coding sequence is TGTGTCAGTCGCACACGGACCACTGAAGCTTTCTTT.

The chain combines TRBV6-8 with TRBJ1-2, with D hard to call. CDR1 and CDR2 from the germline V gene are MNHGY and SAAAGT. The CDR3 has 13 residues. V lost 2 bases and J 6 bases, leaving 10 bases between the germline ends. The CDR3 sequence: CASSYSGIDGYTF. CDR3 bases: TGTGCCAGCAGTTACAGCGGGATAGATGGCTACACCTTC.

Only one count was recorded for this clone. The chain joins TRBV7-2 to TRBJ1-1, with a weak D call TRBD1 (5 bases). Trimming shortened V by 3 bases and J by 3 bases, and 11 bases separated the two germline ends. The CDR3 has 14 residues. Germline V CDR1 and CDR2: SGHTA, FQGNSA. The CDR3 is CASSFRAADTEAFF. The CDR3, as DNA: TGTGCCAGCAGCTTCAGGGCCGCTGACACTGAAGCTTTCTTT.

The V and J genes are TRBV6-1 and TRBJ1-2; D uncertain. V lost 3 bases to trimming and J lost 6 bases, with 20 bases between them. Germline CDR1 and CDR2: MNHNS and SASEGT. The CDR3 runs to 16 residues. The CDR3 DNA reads TGTGCCAGCAGTGACCTTGTGGAAGTCCTCGGGCATGGCTACACCTTC. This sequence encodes CASSDLVEVLGHGYTF.

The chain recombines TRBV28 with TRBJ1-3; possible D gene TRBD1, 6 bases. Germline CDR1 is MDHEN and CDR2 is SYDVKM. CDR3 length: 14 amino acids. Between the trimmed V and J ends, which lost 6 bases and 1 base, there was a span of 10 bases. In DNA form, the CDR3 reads TGTGCCAGCAGCCACACAGGGTCTGGAAACACCATATATTTT. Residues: CASSHTGSGNTIYF.

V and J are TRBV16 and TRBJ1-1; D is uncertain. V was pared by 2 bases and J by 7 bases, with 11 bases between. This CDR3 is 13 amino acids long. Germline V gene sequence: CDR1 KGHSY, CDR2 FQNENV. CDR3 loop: CASSQASRGEAFF. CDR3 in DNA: TGTGCCAGCAGCCAAGCGAGTCGGGGTGAAGCTTTCTTT.

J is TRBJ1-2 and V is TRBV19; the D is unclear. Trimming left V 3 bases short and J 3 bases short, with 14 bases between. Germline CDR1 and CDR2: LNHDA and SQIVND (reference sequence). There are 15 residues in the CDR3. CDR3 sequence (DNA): TGTGCCAGTAGTATCGCAGCCGGTTCCCACTATGGCTACACCTTC. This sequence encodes CASSIAAGSHYGYTF.

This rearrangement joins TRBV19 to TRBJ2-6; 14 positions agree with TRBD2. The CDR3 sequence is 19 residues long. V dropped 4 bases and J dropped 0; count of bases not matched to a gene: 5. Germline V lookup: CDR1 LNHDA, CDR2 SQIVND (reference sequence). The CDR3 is CASSKGLAGGYSGANVLTF. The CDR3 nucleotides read TGTGCCAGTAGTAAAGGACTAGCGGGGGGATACTCTGGGGCCAACGTCCTGACTTTC.

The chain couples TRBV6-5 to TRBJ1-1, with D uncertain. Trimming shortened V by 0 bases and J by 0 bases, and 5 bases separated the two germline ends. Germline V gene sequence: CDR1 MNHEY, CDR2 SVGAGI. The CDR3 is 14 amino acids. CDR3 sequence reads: CASSYSYVNTEAFF. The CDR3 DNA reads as TGTGCCAGCAGTTACTCGTACGTGAACACTGAAGCTTTCTTT.

CDR3 loop: CSVEGGDGRLHEQYF. The DNA for the CDR3 is TGCAGCGTTGAAGGAGGCGACGGGAGGCTCCACGAGCAGTACTTC. The chain carries TRBV29-1 and TRBJ2-7, with TRBD2 matching over 7 bases. CDR1 and CDR2 from the germline V gene are SQVTM and ANQGSEA. The CDR3 is 15 amino acids. V was pared by 1 base and J by 5 bases, with 11 bases of the junction left unmatched.

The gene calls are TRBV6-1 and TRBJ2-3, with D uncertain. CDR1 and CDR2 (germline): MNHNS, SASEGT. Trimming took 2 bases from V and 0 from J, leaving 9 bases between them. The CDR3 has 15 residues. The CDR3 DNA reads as TGTGCCAGCAGTGAAATACAGTATAGCACAGATACGCAGTATTTT. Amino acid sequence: CASSEIQYSTDTQYF.

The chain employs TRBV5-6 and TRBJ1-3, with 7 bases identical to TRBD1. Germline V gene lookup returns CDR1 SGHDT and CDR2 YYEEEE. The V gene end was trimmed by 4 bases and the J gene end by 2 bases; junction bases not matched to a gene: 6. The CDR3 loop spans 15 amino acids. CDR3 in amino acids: CASSPRGPAGNTIYF. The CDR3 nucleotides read TGTGCCAGCAGCCCGAGGGGGCCTGCTGGAAACACCATATATTTT.

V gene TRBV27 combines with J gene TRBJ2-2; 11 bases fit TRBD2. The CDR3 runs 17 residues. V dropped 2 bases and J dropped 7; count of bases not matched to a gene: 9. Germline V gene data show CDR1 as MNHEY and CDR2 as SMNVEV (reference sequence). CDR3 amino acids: CASSLDSGRAVIGELFF. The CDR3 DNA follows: TGTGCCAGCAGTTTAGATAGCGGGAGGGCCGTCATCGGGGAGCTGTTTTTT.

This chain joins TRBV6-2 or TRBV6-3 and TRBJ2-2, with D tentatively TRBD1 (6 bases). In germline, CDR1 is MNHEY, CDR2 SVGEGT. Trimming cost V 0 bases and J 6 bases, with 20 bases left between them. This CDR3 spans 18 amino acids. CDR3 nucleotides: TGTGCCAGCAGTTACTCGTTTTGGGGACAACGCTTCTCCGGGGAGCTGTTTTTT. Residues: CASSYSFWGQRFSGELFF.

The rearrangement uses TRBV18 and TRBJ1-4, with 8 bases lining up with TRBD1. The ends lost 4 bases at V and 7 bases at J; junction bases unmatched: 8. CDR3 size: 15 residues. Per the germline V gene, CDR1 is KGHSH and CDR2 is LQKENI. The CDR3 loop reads CASSLRTGMGEKLFF. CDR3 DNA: TGTGCCAGCTCACTCCGGACAGGGATGGGTGAAAAACTGTTTTTT.

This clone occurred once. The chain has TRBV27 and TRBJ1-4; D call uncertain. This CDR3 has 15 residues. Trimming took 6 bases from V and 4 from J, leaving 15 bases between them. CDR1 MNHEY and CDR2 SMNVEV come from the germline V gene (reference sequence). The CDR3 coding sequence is TGTGCCAGCAGCCTTACCCAAAGTCGTAATGAAAAACTGTTTTTT. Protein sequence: CASSLTQSRNEKLFF.

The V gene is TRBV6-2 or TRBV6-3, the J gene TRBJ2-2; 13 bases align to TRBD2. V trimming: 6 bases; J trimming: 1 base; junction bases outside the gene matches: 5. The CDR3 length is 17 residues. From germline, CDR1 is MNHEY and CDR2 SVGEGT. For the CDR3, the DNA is TGTGCCAGCAGCCGACTAGCGGGGGGTTTGAACACCGGGGAGCTGTTTTTT. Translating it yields CASSRLAGGLNTGELFF.

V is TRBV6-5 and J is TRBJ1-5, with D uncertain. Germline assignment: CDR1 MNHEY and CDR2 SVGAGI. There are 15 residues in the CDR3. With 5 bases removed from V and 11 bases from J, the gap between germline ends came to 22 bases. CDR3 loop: CASSPWGAGMWAQHF. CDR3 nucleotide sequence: TGTGCCAGCAGTCCCTGGGGAGCGGGGATGTGGGCCCAGCATTTT.

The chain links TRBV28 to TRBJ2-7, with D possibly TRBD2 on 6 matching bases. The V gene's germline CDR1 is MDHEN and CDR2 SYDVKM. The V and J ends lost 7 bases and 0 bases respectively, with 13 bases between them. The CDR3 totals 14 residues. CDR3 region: CASIGGSPSYEQYF. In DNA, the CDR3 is TGTGCCAGCATCGGGGGTTCCCCCTCCTACGAGCAGTACTTC.

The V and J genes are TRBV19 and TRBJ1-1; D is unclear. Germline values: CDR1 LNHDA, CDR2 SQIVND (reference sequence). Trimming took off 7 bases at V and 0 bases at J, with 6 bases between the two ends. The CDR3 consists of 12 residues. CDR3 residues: CASIDLNTEAFF. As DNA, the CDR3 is TGTGCCAGTATTGATTTGAACACTGAAGCTTTCTTT.